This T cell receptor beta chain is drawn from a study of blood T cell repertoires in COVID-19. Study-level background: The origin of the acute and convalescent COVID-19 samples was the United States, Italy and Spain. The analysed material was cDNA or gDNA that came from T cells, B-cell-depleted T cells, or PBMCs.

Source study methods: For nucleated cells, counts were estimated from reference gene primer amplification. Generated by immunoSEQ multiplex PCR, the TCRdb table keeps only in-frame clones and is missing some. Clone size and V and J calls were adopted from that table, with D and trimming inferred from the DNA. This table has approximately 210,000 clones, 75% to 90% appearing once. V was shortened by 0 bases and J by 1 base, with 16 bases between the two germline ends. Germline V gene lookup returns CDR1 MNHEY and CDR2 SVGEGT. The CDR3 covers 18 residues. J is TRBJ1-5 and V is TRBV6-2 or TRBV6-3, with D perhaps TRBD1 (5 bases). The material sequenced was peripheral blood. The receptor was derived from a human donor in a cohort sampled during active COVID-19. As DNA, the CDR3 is TGTGCCAGCAGTTACTCCCCGGGGGGGGTTTGGAGCAATCAGCCCCAGCATTTT. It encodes CASSYSPGGVWSNQPQHF.